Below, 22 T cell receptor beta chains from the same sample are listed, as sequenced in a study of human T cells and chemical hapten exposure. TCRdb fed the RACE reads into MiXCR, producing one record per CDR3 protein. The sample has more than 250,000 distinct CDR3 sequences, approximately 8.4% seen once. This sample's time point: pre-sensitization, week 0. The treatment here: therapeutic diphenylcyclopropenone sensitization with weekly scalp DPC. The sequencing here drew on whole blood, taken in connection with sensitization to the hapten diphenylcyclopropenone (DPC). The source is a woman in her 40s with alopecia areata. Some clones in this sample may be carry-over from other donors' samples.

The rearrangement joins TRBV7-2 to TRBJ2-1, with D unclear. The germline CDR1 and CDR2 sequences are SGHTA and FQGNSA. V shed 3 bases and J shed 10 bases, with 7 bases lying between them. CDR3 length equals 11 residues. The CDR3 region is CASSLPAEQFF. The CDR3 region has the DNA TGTGCCAGCAGCTTGCCAGCGGAGCAGTTCTTC.

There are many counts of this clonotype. CDR3 protein: CASSFGVTYEQYF. The DNA for the CDR3 is TGTGCCAGCAGTTTTGGGGTTACCTACGAGCAGTACTTC. V is TRBV27 and J is TRBJ2-7; D remains ambiguous. The germline gives CDR1 MNHEY, CDR2 SMNVEV (reference sequence). The germline V and J ends were trimmed by 3 bases and 2 bases, with 8 bases remaining between them. This CDR3 has 13 amino acids.

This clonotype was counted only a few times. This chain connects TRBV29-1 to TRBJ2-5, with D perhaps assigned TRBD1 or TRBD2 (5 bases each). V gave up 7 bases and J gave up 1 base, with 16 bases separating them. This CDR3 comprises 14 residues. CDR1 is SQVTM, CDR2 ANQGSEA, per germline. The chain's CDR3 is CSAPSRGFQETQYF. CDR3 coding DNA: TGCAGCGCGCCCTCCCGGGGCTTCCAAGAGACCCAGTACTTC. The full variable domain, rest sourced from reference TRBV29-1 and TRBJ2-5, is SAVISQKPSRDICQRGTSLTIQCQVDSQVTMMFWYRQQPGQSLTLIATANQGSEATYESGFVIDKFPISRPNLTFSTLTVSNMSPEDSSIYLCSAPSRGFQETQYFGPGTRLLVL.

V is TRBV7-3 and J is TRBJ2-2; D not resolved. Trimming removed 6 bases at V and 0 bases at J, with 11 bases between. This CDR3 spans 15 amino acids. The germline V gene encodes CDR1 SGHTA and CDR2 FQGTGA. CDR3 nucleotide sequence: TGTGCCAGCAGGTTACCTGCTGCGAACACCGGGGAGCTGTTTTTT. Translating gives CASRLPAANTGELFF.

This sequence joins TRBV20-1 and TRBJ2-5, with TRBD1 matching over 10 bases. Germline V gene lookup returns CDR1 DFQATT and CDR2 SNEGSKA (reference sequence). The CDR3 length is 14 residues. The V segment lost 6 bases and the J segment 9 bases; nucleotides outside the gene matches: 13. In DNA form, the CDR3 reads TGCAGTGCCGCAAAGACAGGGGGCGACGAAGCCCAGTACTTC. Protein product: CSAAKTGGDEAQYF.

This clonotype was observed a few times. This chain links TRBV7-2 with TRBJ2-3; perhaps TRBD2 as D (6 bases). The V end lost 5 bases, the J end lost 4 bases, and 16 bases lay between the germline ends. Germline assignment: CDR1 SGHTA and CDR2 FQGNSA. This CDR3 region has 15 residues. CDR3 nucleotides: TGTGCCAGCAGCAACCCTACTAGGGAGGCAGATACGCAGTATTTT. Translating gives CASSNPTREADTQYF.

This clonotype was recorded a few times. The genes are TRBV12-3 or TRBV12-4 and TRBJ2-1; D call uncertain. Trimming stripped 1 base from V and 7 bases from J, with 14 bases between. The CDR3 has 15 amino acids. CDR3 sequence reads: CASSLGALRSNEQFF. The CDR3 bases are TGTGCCAGCAGTTTAGGGGCTTTACGGTCAAATGAGCAGTTCTTC.

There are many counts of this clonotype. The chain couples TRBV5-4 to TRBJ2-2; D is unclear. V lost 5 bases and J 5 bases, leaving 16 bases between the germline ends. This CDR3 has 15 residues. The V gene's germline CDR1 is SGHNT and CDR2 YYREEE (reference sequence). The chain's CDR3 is CASSPGRLGTGELFF. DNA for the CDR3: TGTGCCAGCAGTCCCGGGCGGTTGGGGACCGGGGAGCTGTTTTTT.

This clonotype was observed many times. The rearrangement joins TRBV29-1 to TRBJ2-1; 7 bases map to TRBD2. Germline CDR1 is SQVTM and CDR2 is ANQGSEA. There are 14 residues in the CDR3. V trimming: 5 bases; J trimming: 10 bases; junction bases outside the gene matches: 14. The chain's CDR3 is CSVSRTRRGREQFF. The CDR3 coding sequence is TGCAGCGTTTCCAGGACTAGGCGAGGGCGGGAGCAGTTCTTC.

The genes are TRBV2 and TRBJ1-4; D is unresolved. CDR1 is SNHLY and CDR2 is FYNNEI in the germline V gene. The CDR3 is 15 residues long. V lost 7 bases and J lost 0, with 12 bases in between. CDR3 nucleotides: TGTGCCAGCACCGTAACTGCTACAACTAATGAAAAACTGTTTTTT. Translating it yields CASTVTATTNEKLFF. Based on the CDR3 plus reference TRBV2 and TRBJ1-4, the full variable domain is EPEVTQTPSHQVTQMGQEVILRCVPISNHLYFYWYRQILGQKVEFLVSFYNNEISEKSEIFDDQFSVERPDGSNFTLKIRSTKLEDSAMYFCASTVTATTNEKLFFGSGTQLSVL.

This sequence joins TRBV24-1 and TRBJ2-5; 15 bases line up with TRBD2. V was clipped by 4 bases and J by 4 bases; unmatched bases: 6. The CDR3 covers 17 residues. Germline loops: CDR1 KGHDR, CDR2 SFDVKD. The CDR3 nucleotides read TGTGCCACCAGTGACCCCCCGGGACTAGCGGGAGGAGAGACCCAGTACTTC. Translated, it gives CATSDPPGLAGGETQYF.

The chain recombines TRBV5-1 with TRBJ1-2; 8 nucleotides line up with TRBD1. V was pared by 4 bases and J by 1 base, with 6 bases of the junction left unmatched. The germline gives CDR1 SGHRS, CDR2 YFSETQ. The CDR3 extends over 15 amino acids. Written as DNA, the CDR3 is TGCGCCAGCAGCGTAACAGGGGGTCTTAACTATGGCTACACCTTC. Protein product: CASSVTGGLNYGYTF. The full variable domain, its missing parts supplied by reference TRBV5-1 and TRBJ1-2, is KAGVTQTPRYLIKTRGQQVTLSCSPISGHRSVSWYQQTPGQGLQFLFEYFSETQRNKGNFPGRFSGRQFSNSRSEMNVSTLELGDSALYLCASSVTGGLNYGYTFGSGTRLTVV.

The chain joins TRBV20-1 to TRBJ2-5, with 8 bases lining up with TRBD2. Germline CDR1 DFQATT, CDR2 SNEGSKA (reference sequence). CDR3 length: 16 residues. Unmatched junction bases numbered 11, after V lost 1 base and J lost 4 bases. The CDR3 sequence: CSARGRSGGPPETQYF. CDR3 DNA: TGCAGTGCTAGAGGTCGTTCGGGAGGGCCGCCAGAGACCCAGTACTTC.

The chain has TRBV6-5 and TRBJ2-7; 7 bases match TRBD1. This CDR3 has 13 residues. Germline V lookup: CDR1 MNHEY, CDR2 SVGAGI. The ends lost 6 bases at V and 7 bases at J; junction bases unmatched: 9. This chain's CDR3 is CASSSDRAGEQYF. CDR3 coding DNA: TGTGCCAGCAGCTCCGACAGGGCTGGAGAGCAGTACTTC.

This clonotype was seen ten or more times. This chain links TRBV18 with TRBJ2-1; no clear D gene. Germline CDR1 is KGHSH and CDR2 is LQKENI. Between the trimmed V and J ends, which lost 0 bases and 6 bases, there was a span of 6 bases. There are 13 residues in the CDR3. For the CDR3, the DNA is TGTGCCAGCTCACCACCGGGCTCCAATGAGCAGTTCTTC. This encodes CASSPPGSNEQFF.

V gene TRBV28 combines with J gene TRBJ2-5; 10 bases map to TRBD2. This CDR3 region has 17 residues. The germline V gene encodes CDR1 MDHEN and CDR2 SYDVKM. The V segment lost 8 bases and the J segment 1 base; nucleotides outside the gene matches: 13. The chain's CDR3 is CASGNYSLAGLQETQYF. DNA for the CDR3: TGTGCCAGCGGCAACTACTCACTAGCGGGGCTCCAAGAGACCCAGTACTTC. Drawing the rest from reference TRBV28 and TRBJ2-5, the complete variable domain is DVKVTQSSRYLVKRTGEKVFLECVQDMDHENMFWYRQDPGLGLRLIYFSYDVKMKEKGDIPEGYSVSREKKERFSLILESASTNQTSMYLCASGNYSLAGLQETQYFGPGTRLLVL.

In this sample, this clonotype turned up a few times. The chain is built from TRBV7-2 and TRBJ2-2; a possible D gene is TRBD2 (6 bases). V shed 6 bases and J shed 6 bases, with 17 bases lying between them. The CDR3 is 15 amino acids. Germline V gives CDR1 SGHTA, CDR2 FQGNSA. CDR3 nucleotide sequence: TGTGCCAGCAGACCACTAGCCCGCATGGCCGGGGAGCTGTTTTTT. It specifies CASRPLARMAGELFF.

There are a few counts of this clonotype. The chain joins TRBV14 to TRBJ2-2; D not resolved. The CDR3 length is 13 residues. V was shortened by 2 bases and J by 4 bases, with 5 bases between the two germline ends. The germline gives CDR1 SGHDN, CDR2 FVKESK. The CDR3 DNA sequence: TGTGCCAGCAGCCAACTAGGCACCGGGGAGCTGTTTTTT. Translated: CASSQLGTGELFF.

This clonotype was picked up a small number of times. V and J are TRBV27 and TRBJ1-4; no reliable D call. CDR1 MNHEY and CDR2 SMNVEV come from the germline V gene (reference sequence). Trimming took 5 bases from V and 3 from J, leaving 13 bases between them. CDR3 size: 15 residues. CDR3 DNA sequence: TGTGCCAGCAGTCTAATGGGCAGATCTAATGAAAAACTGTTTTTT. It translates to CASSLMGRSNEKLFF.

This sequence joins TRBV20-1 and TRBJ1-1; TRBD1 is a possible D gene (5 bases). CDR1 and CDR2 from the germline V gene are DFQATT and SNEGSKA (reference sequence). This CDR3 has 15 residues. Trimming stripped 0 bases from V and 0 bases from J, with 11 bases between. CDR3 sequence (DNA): TGCAGTGCTAGAGACGGACAAATCATGAACACTGAAGCTTTCTTT. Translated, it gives CSARDGQIMNTEAFF.

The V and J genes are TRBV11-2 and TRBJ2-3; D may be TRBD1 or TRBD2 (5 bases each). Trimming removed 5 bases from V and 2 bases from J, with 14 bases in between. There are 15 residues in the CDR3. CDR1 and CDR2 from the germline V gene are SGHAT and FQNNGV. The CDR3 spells CASSRGAGLTDTQYF. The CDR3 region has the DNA TGTGCCAGCAGCCGAGGGGCAGGGCTCACAGATACGCAGTATTTT.

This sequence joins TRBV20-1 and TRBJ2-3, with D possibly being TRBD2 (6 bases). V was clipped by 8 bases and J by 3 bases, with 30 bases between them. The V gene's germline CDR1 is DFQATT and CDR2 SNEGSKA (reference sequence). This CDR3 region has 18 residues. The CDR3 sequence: CSTISLSGEGGGTDTQYF. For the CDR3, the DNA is TGCAGTACTATTTCTTTGTCGGGAGAAGGTGGAGGAACAGATACGCAGTATTTT.